This T cell receptor beta chain originates from a study of beta chain features in type 1 diabetes (dated by TCRdb to 2016 to 2019). Regarding the study in general: Patients and healthy donors did not differ in mean age, gender distribution, total cell number or subset yield. A total of roughly 100 million sorted cells were examined across all samples, and the number of cells per subset was strongly correlated with RNA yield. The study compared TCRB repertoires of sorted circulating CD4+ T cell subsets between recently diagnosed type 1 diabetes patients and matched healthy donors. Regulatory and stem cell-like memory subsets were obtained from only 8 patients and roughly eight healthy donors, while naive and central memory subsets were obtained from all 28 donors. The research as a whole found: Patients with type 1 diabetes made fewer insertions and deleted more nucleotides at VDJ recombination sites, implying thymic rearrangement abnormalities. In all four CD4+ subsets, TCRB CDR3 length was moderately but significantly shorter in type 1 diabetes patients. The naive, central memory and regulatory TCRB repertoires appeared to resemble one another more closely among patients than among healthy donors. Sequencing cDNA rather than genomic DNA could over-represent highly expressing activated cells, although activation and CD3 levels did not differ between groups. PCR may preferentially amplify shorter templates, but because patient and control samples were amplified and corrected together, any resulting skew would affect both groups equally. Only small numbers of individuals were included in the HLA sub-analyses, which left unresolved whether HLA type had any influence on TCRB rearrangement.

In regard to this clone: Its antigen is still unknown. Base qualities are not provided; no much larger clone lies one nucleotide away.

V loses 6 bases of germline sequence and J loses 4 bases, and the interval between the two ends is 10 bases. The CDR3 has 13 amino acids, counting the end cysteine and phenylalanine. The kept DNA is CDR3 alone, 39 bases in frame from the first base. The CDR1 and CDR2 encoded by the germline V gene are MDHEN and SYDVKM. The entire isolated RNA was reverse transcribed using the High Capacity cDNA Reverse Transcription Kit, and thus expressed TCRB transcripts were sequenced. Naive, central memory and regulatory T cell samples underwent deep immunoSEQ sequencing, averaging roughly 3.4 million total reads per sample. After sorted cells were lysed in RLT buffer, RNA was extracted with DNase-treated RNeasy Micro or Mini kits, with the choice depending on cell number. Each cell subset was processed on its own to prevent cross-contamination, while patient and healthy donor samples were processed together. TCRB sequences were amplified from cDNA with the immunoSEQ multiplex PCR, producing 87-bp fragments spanning the CDR3 region. Sequencing of the amplicons was done on the Illumina HiSeq platform. The paper's processing steps were these. PCR bias was corrected computationally using synthetic template baselines, and reads within Hamming distance 2 were collapsed, with unmergeable singletons discarded. Reads were aligned against IMGT so that V, D and J genes, CDR3 length and insertions or deletions at six rearrangement sites could be assigned. Within each subset, clonotype counts were normalized to sorted cell number, and only after that were true diversity and Gini coefficients computed with the tcR R package. Repertoire sharing was quantified using the overlap coefficient calculated on TCRB nucleotide sequences. What TCRdb holds here is the immuneACCESS table cut down to in-frame rearrangements. Part of the clones is not present; checked against another copy, under half of the missing clones reflect an unresolved V gene, and the others are unexplained. V and J calls and clone size follow that table, whereas D and trimming were derived from the DNA. In all, the sample holds roughly 170,000 clones, and about 12% of those were seen once. 0.6% to 0.8% of the sample lies in the top ten.

Each donor gave one peripheral blood draw, averaging approximately 110 mL, which was collected into heparinised tubes. A BD FACSAria II and a panel including CD45RO, CCR7, CD25, CD127, CD95 and CD27 were used to sort naive, central memory, regulatory and stem cell-like memory CD4+ T cells. All sorted populations exceeded 95% purity. PBMCs were separated immediately by Lymphoprep density gradient centrifugation and were stained directly, without being cultured. So that batch effects would be minimized, each experiment stained and sorted samples in pairs, pairing one healthy donor with one patient. The sequence links TRBV28 to TRBJ2-1; TRBD2 could be the D gene, as 6 bases match. The sequence derives from a woman aged 18-29 years in good health. Material for sequencing was central memory CD4+ T cells from blood. The nucleotide sequence reads as follows: TGTGCCAGCAGAAGAGGAGGGTACAATGAGCAGTTCTTC. This sequence encodes CASRRGGYNEQFF.